There are a few counts of the clone carrying this T cell receptor (beta chain). Original data processing: From reference gene primer amplification, estimates of nucleated cell counts were derived. Data came from immunoSEQ multiplex PCR; TCRdb stores just in-frame clones and leaves some out. V and J calls and clone size follow that table, whereas D and trimming were derived from the DNA. The data hold approximately 360,000 clones, with roughly 90% observed a single time. There are 17 residues in the CDR3. CDR1 LNHDA and CDR2 SQIVND come from the germline V gene (reference sequence). V gave up 5 bases and J gave up 4 bases, with 21 bases separating them. This sample was included in a study of blood T cell repertoires in COVID-19. Across the study: Material from acute and convalescent COVID-19 was sourced from the United States, Italy and Spain. T cells, B-cell-depleted T cells, or PBMCs supplied cDNA or gDNA.

The rearrangement uses TRBV19 and TRBJ2-1; the D is unclear. Sequenced material: peripheral blood. The TCR sequence derives from a middle-aged man with acute or convalescent COVID-19. For the CDR3, the DNA is TGTGCCAGTAGTGACTTGGCGGCGAGATATCTTTACAATGAGCAGTTCTTC. Encoded protein: CASSDLAARYLYNEQFF.